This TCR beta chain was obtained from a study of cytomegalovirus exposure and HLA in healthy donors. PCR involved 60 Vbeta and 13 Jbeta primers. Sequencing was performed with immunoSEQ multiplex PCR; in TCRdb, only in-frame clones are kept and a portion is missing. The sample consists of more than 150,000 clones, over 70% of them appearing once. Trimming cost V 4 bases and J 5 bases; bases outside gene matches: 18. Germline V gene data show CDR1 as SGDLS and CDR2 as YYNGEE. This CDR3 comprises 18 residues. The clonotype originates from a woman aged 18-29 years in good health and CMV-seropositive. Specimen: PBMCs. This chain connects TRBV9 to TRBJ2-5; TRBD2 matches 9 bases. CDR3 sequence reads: CASSTPLAGGPNDETQYF. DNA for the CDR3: TGTGCCAGCAGCACCCCACTTGCGGGGGGGCCGAACGATGAGACCCAGTACTTC.